The 26 T cell receptor beta chains reported below all come from one sample, sequenced in a study of metastatic and nonmetastatic thyroid tumors. TCRdb re-called the PCR reads via MiXCR. The data show about 25,000 clones, 20% to 25% seen once. Ahead of thyroid surgery, no patient had received treatment of any kind. Sequencing was performed on blood. The receptors derive from a male donor with papillary thyroid cancer or a benign thyroid nodule (not recorded which). Some clones in this sample may be carry-over from other donors' samples.

This clone was observed many times. J is TRBJ2-3 and V is TRBV11-2; TRBD1 matches 10 bases. CDR3 size: 14 residues. The V and J ends lost 4 bases and 9 bases, in that order; junction bases with no gene match: 7. Per the germline V gene, CDR1 is SGHAT and CDR2 is FQNNGV. CDR3 nucleotide sequence: TGTGCCAGCAGCTCCGGACAGGGGGTGGGCACGCAGTATTTT. This gives the protein CASSSGQGVGTQYF.

This clone occurred a few times. V gene TRBV2 combines with J gene TRBJ1-5; D is possibly TRBD1 (6 bases). In germline, CDR1 is SNHLY, CDR2 FYNNEI. The V gene lost 4 bases and the J gene lost 11 bases, with 21 bases spanning the gap. This CDR3 is 15 amino acids long. The CDR3 DNA reads TGTGCCAGCAGTGTTGACAGGCTCTTAATCAAGTCCCAGCATTTT. The encoded protein is CASSVDRLLIKSQHF.

This clone appeared a few times. The V call is TRBV19, the J call TRBJ2-5; D is perhaps TRBD2 (5 bases). Germline CDR1 LNHDA, CDR2 SQIVND (reference sequence). The V gene lost 4 bases and the J gene lost 5 bases, with 17 bases spanning the gap. The CDR3 has 15 amino acids. The CDR3 nucleotides are TGTGCCAGTAGTAGCCTGGACTCCGTGGGGGAGACCCAGTACTTC. It yields the protein CASSSLDSVGETQYF.

V usage is TRBV28 and J usage is TRBJ2-7; 12 positions match TRBD2. The V and J ends lost 5 bases and 6 bases, in that order; junction bases with no gene match: 11. Germline values: CDR1 MDHEN, CDR2 SYDVKM. This CDR3 spans 16 amino acids. Written as DNA, the CDR3 is TGTGCCAGCAGTCTACTTGGACTAGCGGGATCCGTCGAGCAGTACTTC. Translating it yields CASSLLGLAGSVEQYF.

This chain uses TRBV5-1 with TRBJ2-7; D may be TRBD1 or TRBD2 (5 bases each). Looked up from germline, CDR1 is SGHRS and CDR2 is YFSETQ. V was pared by 0 bases and J by 3 bases, with 10 bases between. This CDR3 spans 14 amino acids. The CDR3 region is CASSLEGRIYEQYF. CDR3 coding DNA: TGCGCCAGCAGCTTGGAGGGACGTATCTACGAGCAGTACTTC.

This clone was counted ten times or more. This sequence joins TRBV3-1 and TRBJ2-1; TRBD2 agrees at 7 bases. CDR3 size: 11 residues. Germline assignment: CDR1 LGHDT and CDR2 YNNKEL (reference sequence). The V gene end was trimmed by 1 base and the J gene end by 15 bases; junction bases not matched to a gene: 3. The CDR3 protein is CASSQGGSTFF. The DNA of the CDR3 is TGTGCCAGCAGCCAAGGCGGGAGTACGTTCTTC.

This clone has a single count. This chain uses TRBV11-3 with TRBJ2-1, with 9 nucleotides matching TRBD2. Per the germline V gene, CDR1 is SGHNT and CDR2 is YENEEA. The CDR3 totals 14 residues. Unmatched junction bases numbered 4, after V lost 2 bases and J lost 8 bases. The CDR3 nucleotides are TGTGCCAGCAGCTTACGCCTAGCGGGATATGAGCAGTTCTTC. Translation: CASSLRLAGYEQFF.

The table lists this clone with many counts. The rearrangement links TRBV20-1 to TRBJ2-7, with TRBD1 as a possible D gene (7 bases). V gave up 2 bases and J gave up 2 bases, with 10 bases separating them. The germline gives CDR1 DFQATT, CDR2 SNEGSKA (reference sequence). CDR3 length: 13 residues. CDR3 nucleotides: TGCAGTGCTAGATCCAGGGGGGCCTACGAGCAGTACTTC. Its protein is CSARSRGAYEQYF.

This clone was counted only a few times. V usage is TRBV18 and J usage is TRBJ1-1, with D unresolved. Trimming removed 4 bases at V and 6 bases at J, with 12 bases between. Germline V CDR1 and CDR2: KGHSH, LQKENI. CDR3 length: 13 residues. The CDR3 loop is CASSLAVGAEAFF. Here the CDR3 DNA reads TGTGCCAGCTCACTTGCCGTTGGGGCTGAAGCTTTCTTT.

This clone turned up a few times. The chain carries TRBV6-1 and TRBJ2-7; D unresolved. Trimming pared 6 bases from V and 1 base from J, leaving 10 bases between. Germline CDR1 MNHNS, CDR2 SASEGT. The CDR3 loop spans 13 amino acids. CDR3: CASRQTLSYEQYF. CDR3 coding DNA: TGTGCCAGCAGGCAGACACTATCCTACGAGCAGTACTTC.

The chain couples TRBV12-3 or TRBV12-4 to TRBJ1-1; D possibly corresponds to TRBD1 (5 bases). The CDR3 totals 13 residues. Trimming removed 5 bases at V and 10 bases at J, with 17 bases between. The CDR3 DNA is TGTGCCAGCAGTCCTAATCAGGGTACCGGAGCTTTCTTT. Translated: CASSPNQGTGAFF.

Only one count was recorded for this clone. Sequence at one end of the junction differs from germline and may be a read error. V gene TRBV7-2 combines with J gene TRBJ1-1; maybe TRBD1 (5 bases). CDR1 is SGHTA, CDR2 FQGNSA, per germline. The CDR3 is 14 amino acids. Here the CDR3 DNA reads TGTGTCAGCAGCTTAGGGACGGTTGCCGCTGAATCTTTCTTT. It translates to CVSSLGTVAAESFF.

This chain links TRBV6-2 or TRBV6-3 with TRBJ2-1; 7 bases match TRBD1. Germline V gene data show CDR1 as MNHEY and CDR2 as SVGEGT. This CDR3 region has 16 residues. With V trimmed by 6 bases and J by 4 bases, 12 bases remained unmatched. The CDR3 loop is CASRIPTGTVYNEQFF. The CDR3 nucleotides read TGTGCCAGCAGAATTCCAACCGGGACAGTATACAATGAGCAGTTCTTC.

In its sample, this clone is medium-sized. CDR3 loop: CASSLENQPQHF. The CDR3 nucleotides are TGTGCCAGCAGTTTAGAGAATCAGCCCCAGCATTTT. The chain is built from TRBV12-3 or TRBV12-4 and TRBJ1-5, with D hard to call. Trimming shortened V by 1 base and J by 4 bases, and 2 bases separated the two germline ends. The CDR3 sequence is 12 residues long.

This rearrangement joins TRBV7-2 to TRBJ1-1; D unclear. V gave up 5 bases and J gave up 10 bases, with 17 bases separating them. Germline V gene sequence: CDR1 SGHTA, CDR2 FQGNSA. This CDR3 spans 13 amino acids. The chain's CDR3 is CASSPRLAVGAFF. The CDR3 region has the DNA TGTGCCAGCAGCCCACGACTGGCAGTGGGAGCTTTCTTT.

Here the CDR3 reads CASSYTYTRNEQYF. As DNA, the CDR3 is TGTGCCAGCAGCTACACGTACACTAGAAACGAGCAGTACTTC. The chain joins TRBV7-9 to TRBJ2-7, with TRBD2 as a possible D gene (5 bases). V was shortened by 4 bases and J by 5 bases, with 15 bases between the two germline ends. Germline V lookup: CDR1 SEHNR, CDR2 FQNEAQ (reference sequence). The CDR3 length is 14 residues.

There are many counts of this clone. V is TRBV2 and J is TRBJ2-5, with TRBD2 as a possible D gene (6 bases). CDR1 and CDR2 (germline): SNHLY, FYNNEI. V gave up 2 bases and J gave up 5 bases, with 15 bases separating them. The CDR3 loop spans 15 amino acids. CDR3 nucleotide sequence: TGTGCCAGCAGTGAATTCGGCGGGATCGGCGAGACCCAGTACTTC. Translation gives CASSEFGGIGETQYF.

This clone was recorded at least ten times. The chain joins TRBV9 to TRBJ2-7; possible D gene TRBD2, 6 bases. V gave up 0 bases and J gave up 6 bases, with 13 bases separating them. The CDR3 has 14 residues. The germline CDR1 and CDR2 sequences are SGDLS and YYNGEE. The CDR3 here is CASSVGGGTIEQYF. The DNA for the CDR3 is TGTGCCAGCAGCGTAGGGGGAGGTACGATCGAGCAGTACTTC.

This clone was seen at least ten times. The rearrangement links TRBV14 to TRBJ2-7, with 8 bases that match TRBD2. V shed 4 bases and J 4 bases; nucleotides not matched to a gene: 15. Looked up from germline, CDR1 is SGHDN and CDR2 is FVKESK. The CDR3 loop spans 17 amino acids. CDR3 loop: CASSPFGAGGPRYEQYF. CDR3 DNA sequence: TGTGCCAGCAGCCCCTTTGGGGCGGGAGGACCTAGGTACGAGCAGTACTTC.

The chain has TRBV5-1 and TRBJ2-1; D gene uncertain. Germline V CDR1 and CDR2: SGHRS, YFSETQ. V was trimmed by 3 bases and J by 1 base, leaving 8 bases between them. This CDR3 spans 14 amino acids. The CDR3 loop is CASSSASSYNEQFF. The CDR3 coding sequence is TGCGCCAGCAGCTCAGCTAGTTCCTACAATGAGCAGTTCTTC.

This clone was recorded a few times. The chain is built from TRBV28 and TRBJ2-2, with D perhaps matching TRBD2 (5 bases). V lost 6 bases and J 17 bases, leaving 19 bases between the germline ends. The CDR3 is 12 amino acids. CDR1 and CDR2 (germline): MDHEN, SYDVKM. CDR3 in DNA: TGTGCCAGCAGCCCTTACACCGGGGATCTTTTTTTT. This gives the protein CASSPYTGDLFF.

This clone has ten or more counts. The rearrangement links TRBV10-3 to TRBJ1-5; D perhaps matches TRBD1 (5 bases). The CDR3 is made up of 14 amino acids. Germline V lookup: CDR1 ENHRY, CDR2 SYGVKD. V was pared by 3 bases and J by 4 bases, with 10 bases between. The CDR3 sequence: CAISDPSGNQPQHF. CDR3 sequence (DNA): TGTGCCATCAGTGACCCCTCAGGGAATCAGCCCCAGCATTTT.

By share, this clone ranks as medium-sized. V is TRBV28 and J is TRBJ2-7; 9 bases map to TRBD1. CDR1 and CDR2 (germline): MDHEN, SYDVKM. CDR3 length: 17 amino acids. The V gene end was trimmed by 11 bases and the J gene end by 0 bases; junction bases not matched to a gene: 17. This CDR3 reads CAPAGDRACRVSYEQYF. The CDR3 nucleotides read TGTGCCCCTGCCGGGGACAGGGCCTGCAGAGTCTCCTACGAGCAGTACTTC.

This clone was counted at least ten times. Other DNA sequences in this specimen translate into the identical CDR3. The chain carries TRBV7-2 and TRBJ2-1; D uncertain. Trimming stripped 0 bases from V and 2 bases from J, with 11 bases between. The length of the CDR3 is 16 residues. CDR1 and CDR2 from the germline V gene are SGHTA and FQGNSA. The CDR3, as DNA: TGTGCCAGCAGCTTAGCAAACGGACCCCCCTACAATGAGCAGTTCTTC. This sequence encodes CASSLANGPPYNEQFF.

This clone showed up many times. The chain links TRBV3-1 to TRBJ1-1, with 7 bases identical to TRBD1. The germline gives CDR1 LGHDT, CDR2 YNNKEL (reference sequence). Losses at the gene ends were 3 bases for V and 11 bases for J; bases not matched to a gene: 6. The CDR3 consists of 12 residues. The CDR3 here is CASSHPAGGAFF. The CDR3 DNA follows: TGTGCCAGCAGCCATCCGGCAGGGGGGGCTTTCTTT.

This clone was recorded many times. This sequence joins TRBV11-3 and TRBJ2-3, with D hard to call. CDR1 is SGHNT, CDR2 YENEEA, per germline. CDR3 length: 13 residues. The V and J ends lost 4 bases and 5 bases respectively, with 10 bases between them. CDR3 protein: CASSSHVLDTQYF. The CDR3 DNA sequence: TGTGCCAGCAGCTCGCACGTGCTAGATACGCAGTATTTT. The full variable domain, completed using reference TRBV11-3 and TRBJ2-3, is EAGVVQSPRYKIIEKKQPVAFWCNPISGHNTLYWYLQNLGQGPELLIRYENEEAVDDSQLPKDRFSAERLKGVDSTLKIQPAELGDSAVYLCASSSHVLDTQYFGPGTRLTVL.